The 9 T cell receptor beta chains below were found in one sample sequenced in a study of blood T cell repertoires in COVID-19. Sequenced by immunoSEQ multiplex PCR; TCRdb stores in-frame clones only, minus some. The sample records fewer than 85,000 clones, around nine tenths being singletons. The sample was peripheral blood. The receptor set was obtained from a man in his forties or fifties with active COVID-19.

The chain recombines TRBV7-2 with TRBJ2-5; the D is unclear. The germline CDR1 and CDR2 sequences are SGHTA and FQGNSA. The CDR3 is 15 residues long. The V end was cut by 1 base, the J end by 1 base, with 10 bases between. This CDR3 is CASSLVAAVQETQYF. The CDR3 DNA is TGTGCCAGCAGCTTAGTGGCCGCAGTCCAAGAGACCCAGTACTTC.

This clone has a handful of counts. The chain is built from TRBV7-8 and TRBJ2-7; 10 bases align to TRBD1. Germline assignment: CDR1 SGHVS and CDR2 FQNEAQ. V lost 8 bases and J lost 0; bases outside the gene matches: 4. The CDR3 has 14 residues. Here the CDR3 reads CASDRGLGSYEQYF. CDR3 nucleotide sequence: TGTGCCAGCGACAGGGGGCTTGGCTCCTACGAGCAGTACTTC.

V gene TRBV4-2 combines with J gene TRBJ2-7; D remains ambiguous. The CDR3 has 14 amino acids. Trimming left V 4 bases short and J 0 bases short, with 10 bases between. Germline loops: CDR1 LGHNA, CDR2 YNFKEQ. The CDR3 region has the DNA TGTGCCAGCAGCCCCGTTATGGCCTCCTACGAGCAGTACTTC. It yields the protein CASSPVMASYEQYF.

The rearrangement links TRBV28 to TRBJ2-3; no reliable D call. Germline V gene sequence: CDR1 MDHEN, CDR2 SYDVKM. V was trimmed by 5 bases and J by 4 bases, leaving 19 bases between them. This CDR3 region has 16 residues. Written as DNA, the CDR3 is TGTGCCAGCAGTACCCGTAGACCCCCTGGGCCAGATACGCAGTATTTT. This codes for CASSTRRPPGPDTQYF.

This clone is a singleton in its sample. The chain carries TRBV25-1 and TRBJ2-3; TRBD2 aligns across 8 bases. The CDR3 runs to 16 residues. CDR1 is MGHDK and CDR2 is SYGVNS in the germline V gene. The V and J ends lost 1 base and 1 base, in that order; junction bases with no gene match: 4. The DNA for the CDR3 is TGTGCCAGCAGTGAATCGAGCGGGAGTGGCACAGATACGCAGTATTTT. This gives the protein CASSESSGSGTDTQYF.

The J gene is TRBJ2-1, the V gene TRBV11-2, with TRBD2 matching 11 bases. This CDR3 is 14 amino acids long. The ends lost 4 bases at V and 7 bases at J; junction bases unmatched: 3. The germline CDR1 and CDR2 sequences are SGHAT and FQNNGV. The CDR3 DNA sequence: TGTGCCAGCAGCTCGCGACTAGCGGGGAATGAGCAGTTCTTC. The encoded protein is CASSSRLAGNEQFF.

This rearrangement joins TRBV3-1 (or the pseudogene TRBV3-2) to TRBJ1-5; D is possibly TRBD1 (5 bases). The V gene's germline CDR1 is LGHDT and CDR2 YNNKEL (reference sequence). The CDR3 length is 13 residues. Trimming pared 3 bases from V and 4 bases from J, leaving 7 bases between. This CDR3 reads CASSQDTNQPQHF. The DNA of the CDR3 is TGTGCCAGCAGCCAGGACACGAATCAGCCCCAGCATTTT.

This chain links TRBV11-2 with TRBJ1-6; tentative D call: TRBD1 (5 bases). The CDR3 spans 15 residues. The V gene lost 6 bases and the J gene lost 11 bases, with 20 bases spanning the gap. Germline V gives CDR1 SGHAT, CDR2 FQNNGV. CDR3 in DNA: TGTGCCAGCAGACCTCCGGGACCCGGAGGGCCACCCCTCCACTTT. Its protein product is CASRPPGPGGPPLHF.

The chain links TRBV7-3 to TRBJ2-5, with TRBD1 as a possible D gene (5 bases). This CDR3 region has 13 residues. Between the trimmed V and J ends, which lost 5 bases and 3 bases, there was a span of 10 bases. Per germline, CDR1 SGHTA and CDR2 FQGTGA. CDR3 in DNA: TGTGCCAGCAGCAAGTCCAGGGAAGAGACCCAGTACTTC. This translates into CASSKSREETQYF.